This entry describes one T cell receptor beta chain. Per the original data handling: Estimated nucleated cell counts came from reference gene primer amplification. The protocol was immunoSEQ multiplex PCR, while the TCRdb copy is restricted to in-frame clones and leaves out a portion. V, J and clone size reflect that table, while D and trimming were determined from the DNA. This sample has 210,000 or so clones; under 95% occur once, and the top ten carry around 1.2%. This entry belongs to a study of blood T cell repertoires in COVID-19. At the level of the study: COVID-19 samples, acute and convalescent, were from the United States, Italy and Spain. Sample material is recorded as cDNA or gDNA derived from T cells, B-cell-depleted T cells, or PBMCs.

There are 13 residues in the CDR3. Germline V gives CDR1 GTSNPN, CDR2 SVGIG (reference sequence). Trimming removed 7 bases at V and 2 bases at J, with 15 bases between. The chain combines TRBV30 with TRBJ2-7; D may be TRBD2 (5 bases). Sequenced input: peripheral blood. The TCR was taken from a man between 25 and 39 years old with acute or convalescent COVID-19. The CDR3 coding sequence is TGTGCCTCCCTCACGTTCGGGACCTACGAGCAGTACTTC. This sequence encodes CASLTFGTYEQYF.